These T cell receptor beta chains were read from a single sample in a study of CD8 T cells in ankylosing spondylitis. TCRdb re-called the 5' RACE reads through MiXCR, storing one row per CDR3 protein. Here the sample spans roughly 350,000 distinct CDR3 sequences, roughly 8% being singletons. The specimen was blood, either unsorted or a sorted T cell fraction (not recorded which). The source is a male donor with ankylosing spondylitis. Each CDR3 is given with its conserved first and last residue. The D gene is left open where the match is weak. Rows may omit the clone size; those that give it use once, few, many or a size class.

J,D,size,V,DNA,CDR3
TRBJ1-2,NA,few,TRBV24-1,TGTGCCACCAGTGATGGGGACGGCACGCGGGGCTACACCTTC,CATSDGDGTRGYTF
TRBJ2-1,TRBD1,NA,TRBV2,TGTGCCAGTGACCAAGGGACAGCATACAATGAGCAGTTCTTC,CASDQGTAYNEQFF
TRBJ1-6,NA,NA,TRBV2,TGTGCCAGCAAGGGTGGTTCACCCCTCCACTTT,CASKGGSPLHF
TRBJ1-2,TRBD1,many,TRBV7-9,TGTGCCAGCAGTCGGACCGGGACAGGGACCTATGGCTACACCTTC,CASSRTGTGTYGYTF
TRBJ2-5,NA,NA,TRBV29-1,TGCAGCTACGGACCGGGGGAGACCCAGTACTTC,CSYGPGETQYF
TRBJ1-2,TRBD1,NA,TRBV5-1,TGCGCCAGCAGCTTCGACCCGGGACAGCGCTATGGCTACACCTTC,CASSFDPGQRYGYTF
TRBJ2-1,NA,NA,TRBV5-1,TGCGCCAGCAGCTTGGGCTGGAGCAGAAGTGAGCAGTTCTTC,CASSLGWSRSEQFF
TRBJ2-1,NA,few,TRBV28,TGTGCCAGCAGTTTAGGCGGAATGCGGTACAATGAGCAGTTCTTC,CASSLGGMRYNEQFF
TRBJ2-5,NA,many,TRBV28,TGTGCCAGCAGTTCGTCAGGGCGGGAGACCCAGTACTTC,CASSSSGRETQYF
TRBJ2-2,TRBD1,NA,TRBV7-2,TGTGCCAGCAGCTCGACAGGGGCTACTACCGGGGAGCTGTTTTTT,CASSSTGATTGELFF
TRBJ1-5,NA,NA,TRBV5-1,TGCGCCAGCAGCTACGGAGGGGCAGGGAGCAATCAGCCCCAGCATTTT,CASSYGGAGSNQPQHF